The 15 T cell receptor beta chains in this list originate from one sample, sequenced in a study of cytotoxic CD8 clonotypes in ibrutinib-treated CLL. Profiled with immunoSEQ multiplex PCR; TCRdb holds only in-frame clones, not every one. The table includes tens of thousands of clones, more than 70% detected once. Here the sequenced sample was PBMCs, taken before ibrutinib treatment. Receptors originate from a human donor with chronic lymphocytic leukemia.

This clone appeared a few times. The genes are TRBV14 and TRBJ1-1; the D is unclear. Between the trimmed V and J ends, which lost 2 bases and 4 bases, there was a span of 8 bases. The germline gives CDR1 SGHDN, CDR2 FVKESK. The CDR3 consists of 13 residues. CDR3: CASSQSSRTEAFF. The CDR3 region has the DNA TGTGCCAGCAGCCAAAGTAGTCGCACTGAAGCTTTCTTT.

The V gene is TRBV6-5, the J gene TRBJ2-7; D might be TRBD1 (5 bases). CDR1 and CDR2 (germline): MNHEY, SVGAGI. This CDR3 has 12 residues. Trimming stripped 6 bases from V and 5 bases from J, with 11 bases between. The DNA for the CDR3 is TGTGCCAGCAGCCGCACAGGAGACGAGCAGTACTTC. Protein product: CASSRTGDEQYF.

The chain employs TRBV7-9 and TRBJ1-1, with no clear D. The V gene's germline CDR1 is SEHNR and CDR2 FQNEAQ (reference sequence). V was shortened by 3 bases and J by 0 bases, with 5 bases between the two germline ends. The CDR3 totals 13 residues. CDR3 loop: CASSFFLNTEAFF. Here the CDR3 DNA reads TGTGCCAGCAGCTTTTTTTTGAACACTGAAGCTTTCTTT.

V and J are TRBV6-6 and TRBJ1-1; 7 nucleotides agree with TRBD1. There are 16 residues in the CDR3. Germline assignment: CDR1 MNHNY and CDR2 SVGAGI (reference sequence). Unmatched junction bases numbered 12, after V lost 8 bases and J lost 0 bases. CDR3 in amino acids: CASSPNRGTMNTEAFF. The CDR3 nucleotides read TGTGCCAGCTCCCCCAACAGGGGAACGATGAACACTGAAGCTTTCTTT.

The chain joins TRBV27 to TRBJ2-1; D might be TRBD1 (6 bases). The germline V and J ends were trimmed by 4 bases and 5 bases, with 21 bases remaining between them. Germline V gives CDR1 MNHEY, CDR2 SMNVEV (reference sequence). CDR3 length equals 17 residues. CDR3 sequence (DNA): TGTGCCAGCAGTTCACCGACCCGGGACATCCGAAACAATGAGCAGTTCTTC. It yields the protein CASSSPTRDIRNNEQFF.

The chain has TRBV7-2 and TRBJ2-7, with D tentatively TRBD1 or TRBD2 (5 bases each). Germline assignment: CDR1 SGHTA and CDR2 FQGNSA. The CDR3 has 17 residues. The V and J ends lost 5 bases and 0 bases respectively, with 20 bases between them. CDR3 bases: TGTGCCAGCAGCCCAGCGTTTCCCGGGGCTAGCTCCTACGAGCAGTACTTC. Translation gives CASSPAFPGASSYEQYF.

By share of the sample, this clone is medium-sized. The genes are TRBV25-1 and TRBJ2-7; the D gene is possibly TRBD1 (5 bases). This CDR3 is 12 amino acids long. CDR1 is MGHDK, CDR2 SYGVNS, per germline. The V end was cut by 5 bases, the J end by 12 bases, with 17 bases between. The CDR3 nucleotides read TGTGCCAGCAGTCCTCAAGGGGTCAGAAGGTACTTC. It codes for CASSPQGVRRYF.

This chain links TRBV19 with TRBJ2-2, with TRBD1 identical over 7 bases. The ends lost 4 bases at V and 5 bases at J; junction bases unmatched: 4. The CDR3 covers 14 residues. Looked up from germline, CDR1 is LNHDA and CDR2 is SQIVND (reference sequence). CDR3 loop: CASSKTGITGELFF. The CDR3 region has the DNA TGTGCCAGTAGTAAGACAGGGATTACCGGGGAGCTGTTTTTT.

V and J are TRBV30 and TRBJ1-2, with D unresolved. Per the germline V gene, CDR1 is GTSNPN and CDR2 is SVGIG (reference sequence). V shed 3 bases and J shed 0 bases, with 8 bases lying between them. The CDR3 has 13 residues. In DNA, the CDR3 is TGTGCCTGGAGCTCGAGAGCTAACTATGGCTACACCTTC. Translation gives CAWSSRANYGYTF.

The V and J genes are TRBV10-1 and TRBJ1-5; a weak D match, TRBD1 (6 bases). The CDR3 is made up of 14 amino acids. Trimming shortened V by 6 bases and J by 2 bases, and 11 bases separated the two germline ends. From germline, CDR1 is WNHNN and CDR2 SYGVQD (reference sequence). CDR3 residues: CASRRQVGNQPQHF. The CDR3 coding sequence is TGCGCCAGCAGAAGACAGGTGGGCAATCAGCCCCAGCATTTT.

As concerns this clone: Other nucleotide sequences from this sample produce the same CDR3. This chain connects TRBV19 to TRBJ1-1, with 8 bases lining up with TRBD1. The V and J ends lost 1 base and 1 base, in that order; junction bases with no gene match: 2. This CDR3 has 15 residues. The germline V gene encodes CDR1 LNHDA and CDR2 SQIVND (reference sequence). CDR3 bases: TGTGCCAGTAGTATAGGGGGGACAGGGAACACTGAAGCTTTCTTT. Its protein is CASSIGGTGNTEAFF.

The V and J genes are TRBV19 and TRBJ2-2, with TRBD2 matching 11 bases. Germline CDR1 and CDR2: LNHDA and SQIVND (reference sequence). CDR3 length: 18 amino acids. With 3 bases clipped from V and 3 bases from J, the junction kept 9 bases outside the gene matches. DNA for the CDR3: TGTGCCAGTAGTATGGCTAGCGGGAGGTTCTTGGACACCGGGGAGCTGTTTTTT. It is translated as CASSMASGRFLDTGELFF.

The V gene is TRBV7-3, the J gene TRBJ2-2; D is ambiguous. Trimming stripped 1 base from V and 6 bases from J, with 18 bases between. Germline V gene lookup returns CDR1 SGHTA and CDR2 FQGTGA. There are 17 residues in the CDR3. The DNA of the CDR3 is TGTGCCAGCAGCTTAATCGCTGTATCGTTAGGGTCCGGGGAGCTGTTTTTT. Translating it yields CASSLIAVSLGSGELFF. Complete variable domain (other parts from reference TRBV7-3 and TRBJ2-2): GAGVSQTPSNKVTEKGKYVELRCDPISGHTALYWYRQSLGQGPEFLIYFQGTGAADDSGLPNDRFFAVRPEGSVSTLKIQRTERGDSAVYLCASSLIAVSLGSGELFFGEGSRLTVL.

This CDR3 is CASTWGSAYEQYF. In DNA, the CDR3 is TGTGCCAGCACTTGGGGGAGCGCATACGAGCAGTACTTC. The rearrangement links TRBV28 to TRBJ2-7; possibly TRBD1 or TRBD2 for D (5 bases each). V was cut by 7 bases and J by 4 bases, with 14 bases left in between. Germline lookup yields CDR1 MDHEN and CDR2 SYDVKM. CDR3 length: 13 residues.

A few counts support this clone. V usage is TRBV2 and J usage is TRBJ1-5; D may be TRBD1 (5 bases). The length of the CDR3 is 14 residues. Germline CDR1 SNHLY, CDR2 FYNNEI. Trimming cost V 7 bases and J 3 bases, with 13 bases left between them. CDR3 sequence (DNA): TGTGCCAGCAACCGGGACGGACTCAATCAGCCCCAGCATTTT. It is translated as CASNRDGLNQPQHF.